This TCR beta chain was sequenced in a study of blood T cell repertoires in COVID-19. Germline loops: CDR1 MNHEY, CDR2 SMNVEV (reference sequence). The CDR3 has 13 amino acids. V trimming: 10 bases; J trimming: 9 bases; junction bases outside the gene matches: 8. Original processing methods: Cell counts per sample came from amplifying reference gene primers. This table comes from immunoSEQ multiplex PCR, and its TCRdb copy is limited to in-frame clones, with some not included. V, J and clone size are taken as reported in that table, and D and trimming were inferred from the DNA itself. The repertoire holds just under 350,000 clones, approximately 90% seen once, with more than 3% in the top ten.

This TCR derives from a woman between 18 and 29 years old who had recovered from COVID-19. The rearrangement joins TRBV27 to TRBJ1-6, with 8 positions matching TRBD1. The specimen sequenced was peripheral blood. The CDR3 DNA follows: TGTGCCACCAGACAGGGGATGGGTTCACCCCTCCACTTT. Its translation is CATRQGMGSPLHF.